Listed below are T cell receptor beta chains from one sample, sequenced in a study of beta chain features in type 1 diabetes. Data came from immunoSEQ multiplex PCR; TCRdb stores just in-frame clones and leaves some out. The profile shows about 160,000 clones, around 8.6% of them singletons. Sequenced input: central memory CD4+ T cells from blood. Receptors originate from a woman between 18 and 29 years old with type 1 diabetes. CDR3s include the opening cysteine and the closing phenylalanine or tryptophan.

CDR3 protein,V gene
CASSPGGQSNTGELFF,TRBV7-2
CASSRGHGGYTF,TRBV6-5
CAISTRVSTDTQYF,TRBV10-3
CASSSLGTGVGGQPQHF,TRBV7-8
CASSLGQGGYSPLHF,TRBV7-3
CASGSGDTEAFF,TRBV5-1
CASSLGGRVVNEQFF,TRBV5-1
CAWTGPTPGELFF,TRBV30
CASSVQGSKNIQYF,TRBV18
CASSLYPASGMGWQYF,TRBV7-2
CASSPRTGKEKLFF,TRBV18
CATSRVAAGGRQETQYF,TRBV15
CASSAGGDEQYF,TRBV7-9
CASSLRQGNTEAFF,TRBV7-2
CASSPYDRPNEQFF,TRBV7-3
CASSLADRPIGYTF,TRBV5-1
CASKSHRVETEAFF,TRBV28
CASSPGGGSYEQYF,TRBV7-9
CASSSGMDYEQYF,TRBV7-2
CASSTAGAGEQFF,TRBV6-5
CASSLADSTNEKLFF,TRBV11-2
CASSRDRVLGYTF,TRBV7-9
CASSSREAKGDTQYF,TRBV18
CASSLTPGQVIDGYTF,TRBV27
CASSWGQGGRTEAFF,TRBV5-1
CASSQEYLGRYNEQFF,TRBV14
CAWSVWGGGIYNEQFF,TRBV30
CASSPVAGGPLYEQYF,TRBV28
CASSSTGGPSEQYF,TRBV7-9
CASSLRPLYGYTF,TRBV7-8
CASSQGIGTTTSTDTQYF,TRBV4-3
CASSPRAGGTNSNQPQHF,TRBV18
CASSPTSGTYQETQYF,TRBV18
CASSQPQGAQYF,TRBV4-1
CAARGQGYNEQFF,TRBV15
CASSSVLEAEQFF,TRBV7-2
CSVAGRLNEKLFF,TRBV29-1
CASSEPGTSGRTGELFF,TRBV25-1
CASSRQADSVETQYF,TRBV7-2
CGGPAYNEQFF,TRBV4-3
CASSQVQLTNYGYTF,TRBV4-3
CATSPPVQTSGNTIYF,TRBV15
CASSQLGQGSEAFF,TRBV4-2